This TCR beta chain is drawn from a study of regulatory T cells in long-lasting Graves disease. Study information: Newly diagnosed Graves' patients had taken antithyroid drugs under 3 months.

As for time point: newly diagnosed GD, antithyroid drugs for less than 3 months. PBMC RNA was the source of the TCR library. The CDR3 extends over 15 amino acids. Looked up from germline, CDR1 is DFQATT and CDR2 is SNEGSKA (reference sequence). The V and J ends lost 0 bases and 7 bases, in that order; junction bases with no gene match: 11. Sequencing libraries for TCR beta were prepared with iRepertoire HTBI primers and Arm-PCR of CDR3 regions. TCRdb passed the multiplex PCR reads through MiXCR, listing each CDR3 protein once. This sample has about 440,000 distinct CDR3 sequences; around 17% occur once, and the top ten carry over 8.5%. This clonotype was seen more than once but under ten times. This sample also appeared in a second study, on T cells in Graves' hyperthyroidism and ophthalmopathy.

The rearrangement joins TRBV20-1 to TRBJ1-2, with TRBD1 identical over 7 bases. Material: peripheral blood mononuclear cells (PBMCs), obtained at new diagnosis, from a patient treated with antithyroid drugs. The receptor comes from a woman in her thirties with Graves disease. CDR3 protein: CSARDPTTGTGGYTF. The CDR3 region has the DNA TGCAGTGCTAGAGATCCGACGACAGGGACCGGTGGCTACACCTTC.